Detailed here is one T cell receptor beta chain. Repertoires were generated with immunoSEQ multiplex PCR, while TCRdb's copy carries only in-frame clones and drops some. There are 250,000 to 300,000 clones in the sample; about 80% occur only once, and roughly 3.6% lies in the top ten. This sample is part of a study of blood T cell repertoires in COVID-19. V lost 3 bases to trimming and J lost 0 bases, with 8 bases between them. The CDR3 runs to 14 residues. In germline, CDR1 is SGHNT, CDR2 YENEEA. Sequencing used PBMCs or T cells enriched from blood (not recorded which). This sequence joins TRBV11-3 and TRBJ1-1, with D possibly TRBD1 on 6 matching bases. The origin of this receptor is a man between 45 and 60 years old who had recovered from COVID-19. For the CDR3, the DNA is TGTGCCAGCAGCTTCACAGGGTTGAACACTGAAGCTTTCTTT. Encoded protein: CASSFTGLNTEAFF. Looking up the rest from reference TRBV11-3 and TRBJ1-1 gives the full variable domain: EAGVVQSPRYKIIEKKQPVAFWCNPISGHNTLYWYLQNLGQGPELLIRYENEEAVDDSQLPKDRFSAERLKGVDSTLKIQPAELGDSAVYLCASSFTGLNTEAFFGQGTRLTVV.